There are a few counts of the clone carrying this T cell receptor beta chain. Its cognate antigen is unknown. The data derive from a study of blood T cells in healthy people across ages. The study, taken as a whole, reports: No one knew whether donors had CMV, which possibly confounded expanded clonotype changes.

Per germline, CDR1 DFQATT and CDR2 SNEGSKA (reference sequence). The V gene end was trimmed by 2 bases and the J gene end by 1 base; junction bases not matched to a gene: 6. CDR3 length: 15 residues. A second 7 to 11 cycle PCR used barcoded and J-beta primers. One entry per CDR3 protein results from TCRdb running MiXCR on the 5' RACE reads. Of 1.5 million to 2 million distinct CDR3 sequences listed, 28% were seen once; the top ten hold about 8%. Sequenced material: blood. This TCR came from a woman in her 30s in good health. The chain employs TRBV20-1 and TRBJ2-7; 9 nucleotides align to TRBD2. The CDR3 coding sequence is TGCAGTGCTAGACAACTAGCGGGCACGTCCTACGAGCAGTACTTC. It specifies CSARQLAGTSYEQYF.